The sequence of this TCR beta chain was determined in a study of shared clonotypes between healthy human individuals. Only in-frame clones appear in the TCRdb table, and some are missing; sequencing was by immunoSEQ multiplex PCR. The table includes around 1.6 million clones, 95% to 99% detected once. Notes on this clone: The antigen is undetermined.

The germline CDR1 and CDR2 sequences are KGHSH and LQKENI. The CDR3 has 15 residues. With 3 bases removed from V and 5 bases from J, the gap between germline ends came to 14 bases. Study results and limitations: Expectations were that clonotype sharing among donors would be affected by sequencing depth. The study sampled only blood, and tissue repertoires likely differ.

This clonotype was sampled from a young man in good health. The gene calls are TRBV18 and TRBJ1-5; D not resolved. Sample: naive CD4+ T cells sorted from blood. Subset: CD45RA+ positively selected. The CDR3 nucleotides read TGTGCCAGCTCACCCTTAATAGGAACCGATCAGCCCCAGCATTTT. It codes for CASSPLIGTDQPQHF.